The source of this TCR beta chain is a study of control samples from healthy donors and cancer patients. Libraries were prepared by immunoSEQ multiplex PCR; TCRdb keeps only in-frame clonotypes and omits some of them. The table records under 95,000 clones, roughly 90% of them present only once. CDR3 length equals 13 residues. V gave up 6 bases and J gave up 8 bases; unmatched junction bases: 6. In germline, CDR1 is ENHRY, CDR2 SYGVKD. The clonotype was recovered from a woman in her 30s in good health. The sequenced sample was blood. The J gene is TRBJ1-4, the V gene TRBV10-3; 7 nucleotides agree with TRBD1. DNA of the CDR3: TGTGCCATCAGCCAGGGAGGGGGCGAAAAACTGTTTTTT. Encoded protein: CAISQGGGEKLFF.